This T cell receptor beta chain was found in a study of T-cell memory formation after mild COVID-19. About the research overall: Clustering of TCRs was largely donor specific. Study results and limitations: CD4+ clones that contracted lay mainly in CM and EM; CD8+ ones lay in EMRA.

This clonotype was counted between two and nine times. Its matching antigen is unknown. The CDR3 loop spans 15 amino acids. Deletions cut 3 bases from V and 0 bases from J, with 8 bases between. TCR alpha and TCR beta cDNA libraries carrying sample barcodes and UMIs were produced by 5'RACE using constant-segment primers. TCRdb independently ran MiXCR on the 5' RACE reads; one entry per CDR3 protein. There are roughly 370,000 distinct CDR3 sequences in the sample; roughly 15% occur only once, and around a fifth lies in the top ten. This rearrangement joins TRBV12-3 or TRBV12-4 to TRBJ2-2; D uncertain. The origin of this receptor is a man aged 18 to 29 who had mild COVID-19 (a few samples of this study predate the infection). Cell type and time point are not known. Sequencing used PBMCs or a T cell subset sorted from them (not recorded which). DNA for the CDR3: TGTGCCAGCAGTTTTTTTGAGGCGAACACCGGGGAGCTGTTTTTT. It specifies CASSFFEANTGELFF.